These T cell receptor beta chains were read from a single sample in a study of T cell responses to AZD1222 COVID-19 vaccine. Profiling relied on immunoSEQ multiplex PCR, and the TCRdb table lists in-frame clones only, not all of them. The sample has roughly 150,000 clones; around nine tenths are singletons. Sequencing used peripheral blood, obtained on day 0 of AZD1222 vaccination. The receptors originated from an adult in good health. The CDR3 runs from the conserved cysteine through the conserved F or W. A D gene is named only where the DNA matches it firmly. Rows may omit the clone size; those that give it use once, few, many or a size class.

cdr3_length	d_call	clone_size	j_call	v_call	cdr3_aa	cdr3_nt
13	-	-	TRBJ1-1	TRBV9	CASSSPGQNEAFF	TGTGCCAGCAGCTCACCGGGTCAAAACGAGGCTTTCTTT
15	-	-	TRBJ2-5	TRBV6-6	CASSQPGNLGETQYF	TGTGCCAGCAGTCAACCCGGCAACCTGGGAGAGACCCAGTACTTC
17	-	-	TRBJ1-6	TRBV7-6	CASSLAGKDRNNSPLHF	TGTGCCAGCAGCTTAGCGGGTAAGGACAGAAACAATTCACCCCTCCACTTT
13	-	-	TRBJ1-2	TRBV12-3/TRBV12-4	CASSPGQSYGYTF	TGTGCCAGCAGTCCTGGACAGTCCTATGGCTACACCTTC
17	TRBD1	-	TRBJ1-5	TRBV5-8	CASSLSRDRGPNQPQHF	TGTGCCAGCAGCTTGAGCCGCGACAGGGGACCCAATCAGCCCCAGCATTTT
14	-	-	TRBJ1-3	TRBV19	CASTTTGVGNTIYF	TGTGCCAGTACCACTACAGGAGTTGGAAACACCATATATTTT
13	-	-	TRBJ2-5	TRBV14	CASSPARRETQYF	TGTGCCAGCAGCCCCGCCAGGCGAGAGACCCAGTACTTC
12	-	-	TRBJ2-7	TRBV28	CASKRTSYEQYF	TGTGCCAGCAAGCGGACGTCCTACGAGCAGTACTTC
15	-	once	TRBJ2-5	TRBV28	CASSSDSRGTETQYF	TGTGCCAGCAGTTCCGATTCTAGAGGAACGGAGACCCAGTACTTC
18	-	-	TRBJ1-2	TRBV28	CASSFPRSTGDFNYGYTF	TGTGCCAGCAGTTTCCCGAGGTCGACAGGCGACTTTAACTATGGCTACACCTTC
15	TRBD1	-	TRBJ1-2	TRBV5-4	CASSLGATGNYGYTF	TGTGCCAGCAGCTTGGGGGCGACAGGGAACTATGGCTACACCTTC
15	-	once	TRBJ1-2	TRBV18	CASSPTGGGLAGYTF	TGTGCCAGCTCACCAACTGGTGGGGGTCTTGCTGGCTACACCTTC
18	TRBD2	-	TRBJ2-1	TRBV7-9	CASSLGTSGDPAYNEQFF	TGTGCCAGCAGCTTGGGGACTAGCGGAGACCCCGCCTACAATGAGCAGTTCTTC
15	TRBD1	-	TRBJ2-7	TRBV18	CASSPGTGGPYEQYF	TGTGCCAGCTCACCCGGGACAGGGGGCCCCTACGAGCAGTACTTC
18	TRBD2	-	TRBJ2-1	TRBV9	CASSTPLAGVLAYNEQFF	TGTGCCAGCAGCACCCCGCTAGCGGGAGTTCTCGCCTACAATGAGCAGTTCTTC
14	-	-	TRBJ2-7	TRBV19	CASSIGTGAYEQYF	TGTGCCAGTAGTATCGGGACGGGAGCCTACGAGCAGTACTTC
13	-	-	TRBJ1-3	TRBV12-3/TRBV12-4	CASSRLLRETIYF	TGTGCCAGCAGTCGTTTATTGCGGGAGACCATATATTTT
17	TRBD2	-	TRBJ2-3	TRBV27	CASSLLGLAGTTDTQYF	TGTGCCAGCAGTTTATTAGGACTAGCGGGGACCACAGATACGCAGTATTTT
15	-	-	TRBJ2-3	TRBV5-8	CASRQELELTDTQYF	TGTGCCAGCAGGCAGGAACTAGAGTTGACGGATACGCAGTATTTT
15	TRBD1	-	TRBJ1-1	TRBV28	CASSRYRGSITEAFF	TGTGCCAGCAGCCGATACAGGGGGTCAATCACTGAAGCTTTCTTT
16	TRBD1	-	TRBJ1-2	TRBV28	CASSRIRTGVGYGYTF	TGTGCCAGCAGTCGCATCCGGACAGGGGTTGGCTATGGCTACACCTTC
15	-	-	TRBJ1-1	TRBV6-5	CASSFLGFGNTEAFF	TGTGCCAGCAGTTTCCTTGGGTTTGGGAACACTGAAGCTTTCTTT
14	-	-	TRBJ2-2	TRBV7-8	CASRVGVSTGELFF	TGTGCCAGCAGGGTCGGGGTTAGCACCGGGGAGCTGTTTTTT
15	TRBD1	-	TRBJ2-2	TRBV28	CASSSGTGATGELFF	TGTGCCAGCAGCTCCGGGACAGGGGCCACCGGGGAGCTGTTTTTT
13	-	-	TRBJ1-2	TRBV9	CASSKGMDYGYTF	TGTGCCAGCAGCAAGGGAATGGACTATGGCTACACCTTC
16	TRBD1	-	TRBJ2-7	TRBV4-1	CASSQEIGRGLYEQYF	TGCGCCAGCAGCCAAGAAATAGGCAGGGGGCTCTACGAGCAGTACTTC
14	-	-	TRBJ2-4	TRBV4-3	CASSQIPGPNIQYF	TGCGCCAGCAGCCAAATACCGGGACCCAACATTCAGTACTTC
12	-	-	TRBJ2-3	TRBV5-8	CASSSNTDTQYF	TGTGCCAGCAGCTCAAACACAGATACGCAGTATTTT